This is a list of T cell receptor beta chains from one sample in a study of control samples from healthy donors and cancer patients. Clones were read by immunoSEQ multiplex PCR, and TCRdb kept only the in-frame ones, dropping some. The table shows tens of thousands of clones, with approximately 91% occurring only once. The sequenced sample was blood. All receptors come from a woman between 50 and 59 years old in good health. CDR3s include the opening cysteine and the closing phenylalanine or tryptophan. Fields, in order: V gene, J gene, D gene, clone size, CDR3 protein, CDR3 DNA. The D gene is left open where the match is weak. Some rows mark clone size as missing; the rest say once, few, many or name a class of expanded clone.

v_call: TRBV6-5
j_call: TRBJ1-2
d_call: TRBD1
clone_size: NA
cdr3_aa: CASKDRQLLNGYTF
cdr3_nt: TGTGCCAGCAAGGACAGGCAATTACTCAATGGCTACACCTTC

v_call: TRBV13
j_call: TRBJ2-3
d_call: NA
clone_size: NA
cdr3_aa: CASSFRGAGDTQYF
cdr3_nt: TGTGCCAGCAGCTTCCGGGGGGCAGGGGATACGCAGTATTTT

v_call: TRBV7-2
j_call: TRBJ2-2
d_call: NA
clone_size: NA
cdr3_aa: CASHIPGIHTGELFF
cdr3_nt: TGTGCCAGTCACATCCCAGGCATTCACACCGGGGAGCTGTTTTTT

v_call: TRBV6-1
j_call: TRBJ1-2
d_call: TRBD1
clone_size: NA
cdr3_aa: CASSDDRGSIGFNGYTF
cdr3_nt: TGTGCCAGCAGTGACGACAGGGGTTCGATCGGTTTCAATGGCTACACCTTC

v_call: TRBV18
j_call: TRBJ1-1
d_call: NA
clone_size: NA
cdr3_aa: CASSQGRVTEAFF
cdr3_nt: TGTGCCAGCTCACAAGGCAGGGTTACTGAAGCTTTCTTT

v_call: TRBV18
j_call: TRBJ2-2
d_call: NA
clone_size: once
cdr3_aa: CASSPKDIANTGELFF
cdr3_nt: TGTGCCAGCTCACCTAAGGACATAGCGAACACCGGGGAGCTGTTTTTT

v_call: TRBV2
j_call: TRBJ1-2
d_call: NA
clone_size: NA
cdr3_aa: CASSETGPYGYTF
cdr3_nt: TGTGCCAGCAGTGAAACAGGGCCCTATGGCTACACCTTC

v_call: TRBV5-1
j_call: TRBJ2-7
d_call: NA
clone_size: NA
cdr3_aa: CASSSDFYEQYF
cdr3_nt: TGCGCCAGCAGCTCGGACTTCTACGAGCAGTACTTC

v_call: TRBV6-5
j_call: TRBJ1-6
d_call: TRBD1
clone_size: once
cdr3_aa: CASLGRQGHNSPLHF
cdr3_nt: TGTGCCAGCCTGGGGAGACAGGGCCATAATTCACCCCTCCACTTT

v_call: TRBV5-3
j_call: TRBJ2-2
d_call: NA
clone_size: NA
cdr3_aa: CARSRRGTRNGELFF
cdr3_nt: TGTGCCAGAAGCCGCAGGGGGACTCGTAACGGGGAGCTGTTTTTT

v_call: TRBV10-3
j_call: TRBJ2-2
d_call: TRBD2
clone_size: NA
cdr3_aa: CAISGKRGDTGELFF
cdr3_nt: TGTGCCATCAGTGGAAAGCGGGGGGACACCGGGGAGCTGTTTTTT

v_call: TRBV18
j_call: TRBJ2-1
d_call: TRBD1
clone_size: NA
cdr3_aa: CASSPLGTGPYNEQFF
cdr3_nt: TGTGCCAGCTCACCACTGGGGACAGGCCCCTACAATGAGCAGTTCTTC

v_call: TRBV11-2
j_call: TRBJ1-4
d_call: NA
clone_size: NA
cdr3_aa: CASSQQVSNEKLFF
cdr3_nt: TGTGCCAGCAGCCAACAGGTGTCTAATGAAAAACTGTTTTTT

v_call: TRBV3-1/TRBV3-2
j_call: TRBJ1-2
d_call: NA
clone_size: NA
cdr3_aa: CASSQEPTGLDGYTF
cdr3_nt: TGTGCCAGCAGCCAAGAACCTACAGGGTTAGACGGCTACACCTTC

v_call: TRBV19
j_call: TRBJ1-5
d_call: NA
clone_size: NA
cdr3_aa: CASSTSNFRNQPQHF
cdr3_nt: TGTGCCAGTAGTACTTCTAATTTCAGGAATCAGCCCCAGCATTTT

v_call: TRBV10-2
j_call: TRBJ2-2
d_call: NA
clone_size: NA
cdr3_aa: CASRGGREHGELFF
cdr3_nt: TGCGCCAGCAGAGGAGGAAGGGAACACGGGGAGCTGTTTTTT

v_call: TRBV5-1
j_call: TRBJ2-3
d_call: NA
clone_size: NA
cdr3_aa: CASSLFAADTQYF
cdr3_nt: TGCGCCAGCAGCTTGTTTGCCGCAGATACGCAGTATTTT

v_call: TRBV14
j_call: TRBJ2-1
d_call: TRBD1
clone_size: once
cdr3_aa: CASSQAPGQAYNEQFF
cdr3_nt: TGTGCCAGCAGCCAAGCTCCGGGACAGGCCTACAATGAGCAGTTCTTC

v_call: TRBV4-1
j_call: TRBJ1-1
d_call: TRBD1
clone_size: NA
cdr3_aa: CASSQGPGGLINTEAFF
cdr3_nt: TGCGCCAGCAGCCAAGGGCCAGGGGGCTTAATAAACACTGAAGCTTTCTTT

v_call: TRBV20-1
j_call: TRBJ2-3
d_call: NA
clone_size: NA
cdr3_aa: CSAERSDTQYF
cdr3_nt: TGCAGTGCTGAGAGATCAGATACGCAGTATTTT

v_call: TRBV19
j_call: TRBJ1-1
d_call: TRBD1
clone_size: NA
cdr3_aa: CASSQLRTGMGVNTEAFF
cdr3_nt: TGTGCCAGTAGTCAATTGAGGACAGGGATGGGGGTGAACACTGAAGCTTTCTTT

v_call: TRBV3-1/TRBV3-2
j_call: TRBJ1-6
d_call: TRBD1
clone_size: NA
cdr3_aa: CASSSTGGDNSPLHF
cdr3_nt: TGTGCCAGCAGCTCTACAGGGGGCGATAATTCACCCCTCCACTTT

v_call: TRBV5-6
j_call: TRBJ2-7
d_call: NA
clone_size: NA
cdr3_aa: CASSAPGQYEQYF
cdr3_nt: TGTGCCAGCAGCGCTCCGGGACAATACGAGCAGTACTTC

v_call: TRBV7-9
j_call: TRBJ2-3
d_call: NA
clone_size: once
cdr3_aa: CASSFASEYTDTQYF
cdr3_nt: TGTGCCAGCAGCTTTGCTAGCGAATACACAGATACGCAGTATTTT

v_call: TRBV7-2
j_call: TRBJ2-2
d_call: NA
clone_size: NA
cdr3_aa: CASSLRLRLAGAGELFF
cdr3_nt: TGTGCCAGCAGCCTTCGTCTCAGGCTAGCAGGTGCCGGGGAGCTGTTTTTT

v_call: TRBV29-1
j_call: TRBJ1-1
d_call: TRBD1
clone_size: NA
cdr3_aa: CSVVQGTHTEAFF
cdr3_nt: TGCAGCGTTGTACAGGGGACTCACACTGAAGCTTTCTTT

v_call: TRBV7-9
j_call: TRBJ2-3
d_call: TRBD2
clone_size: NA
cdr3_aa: CASRVKVTSGERDTQYF
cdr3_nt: TGTGCCAGCAGAGTCAAGGTGACTAGCGGGGAAAGGGATACGCAGTATTTT

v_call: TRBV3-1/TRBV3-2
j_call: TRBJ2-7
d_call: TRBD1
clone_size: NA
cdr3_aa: CASSRQGAHEQYF
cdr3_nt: TGTGCCAGCAGCCGACAGGGGGCCCACGAGCAGTACTTC

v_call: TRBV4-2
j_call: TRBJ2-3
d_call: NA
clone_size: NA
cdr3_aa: CASSPQGGGTDTQYF
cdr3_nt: TGTGCCAGCAGCCCCCAGGGGGGGGGCACAGATACGCAGTATTTT

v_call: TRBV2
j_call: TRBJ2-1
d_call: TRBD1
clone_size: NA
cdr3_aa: CASSGSRGHENEQFF
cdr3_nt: TGTGCCAGCAGTGGAAGCAGGGGGCATGAGAATGAGCAGTTCTTC

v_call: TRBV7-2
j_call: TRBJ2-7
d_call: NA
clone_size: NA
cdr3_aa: CASSLFGSSYEQYF
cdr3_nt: TGTGCCAGCAGCTTATTTGGGAGCTCCTACGAGCAGTACTTC

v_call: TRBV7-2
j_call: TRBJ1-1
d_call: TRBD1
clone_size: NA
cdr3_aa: CASSIRQGWRGATEAFF
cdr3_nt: TGTGCCAGCAGCATTCGACAGGGGTGGCGGGGGGCCACTGAAGCTTTCTTT

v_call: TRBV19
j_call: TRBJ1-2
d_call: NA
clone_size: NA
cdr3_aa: CASSIDLFTANYGYTF
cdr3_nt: TGTGCCAGTAGTATAGATCTCTTTACAGCTAACTATGGCTACACCTTC

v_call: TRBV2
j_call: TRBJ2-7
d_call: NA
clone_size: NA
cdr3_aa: CASVGGASEQYF
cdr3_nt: TGTGCCAGCGTTGGGGGGGCGAGCGAGCAGTACTTC

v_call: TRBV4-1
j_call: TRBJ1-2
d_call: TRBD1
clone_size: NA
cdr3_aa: CASSPGDRARGYTF
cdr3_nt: TGCGCCAGCAGCCCAGGAGACAGGGCGAGAGGCTACACCTTC

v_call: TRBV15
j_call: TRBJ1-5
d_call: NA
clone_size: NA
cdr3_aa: CATSRDSAQPQHF
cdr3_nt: TGTGCCACCAGCAGAGATTCAGCTCAGCCCCAGCATTTT

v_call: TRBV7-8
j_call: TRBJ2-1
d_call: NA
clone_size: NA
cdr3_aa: CASSGGTVNEQFF
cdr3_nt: TGTGCCAGCAGCGGGGGGACGGTCAATGAGCAGTTCTTC

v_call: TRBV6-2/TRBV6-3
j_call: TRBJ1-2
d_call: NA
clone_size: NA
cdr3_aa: CASSLRGEGIYGYTF
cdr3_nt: TGTGCCAGCAGTTTGAGGGGGGAGGGGATATATGGCTACACCTTC

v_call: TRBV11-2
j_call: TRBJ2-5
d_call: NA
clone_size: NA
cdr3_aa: CASSFGGETQYF
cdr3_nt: TGTGCCAGCAGCTTCGGGGGAGAGACCCAGTACTTC

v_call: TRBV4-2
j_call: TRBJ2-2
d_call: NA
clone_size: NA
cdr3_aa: CASSQVPGQANTGELFF
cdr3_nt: TGTGCCAGCAGCCAGGTCCCCGGGCAGGCGAACACCGGGGAGCTGTTTTTT

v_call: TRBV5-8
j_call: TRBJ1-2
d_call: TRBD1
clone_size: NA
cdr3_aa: CAITPGGTGYTF
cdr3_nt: TGTGCGATCACCCCAGGGGGCACTGGCTACACCTTC

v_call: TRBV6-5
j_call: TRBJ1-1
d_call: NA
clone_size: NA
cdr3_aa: CASKGDAWNTEAFF
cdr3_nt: TGTGCCAGCAAGGGCGACGCCTGGAACACTGAAGCTTTCTTT

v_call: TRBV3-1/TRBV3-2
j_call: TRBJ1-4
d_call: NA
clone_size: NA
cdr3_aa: CASSQGERKKLFF
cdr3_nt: TGTGCCAGCAGCCAAGGGGAGAGGAAAAAACTGTTTTTT

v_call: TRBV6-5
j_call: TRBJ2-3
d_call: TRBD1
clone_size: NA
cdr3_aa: CASRGGLDTQYF
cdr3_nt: TGTGCCAGCCGAGGGGGCCTGGATACGCAGTATTTT

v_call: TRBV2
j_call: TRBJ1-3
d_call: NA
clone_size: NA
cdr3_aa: CASSAATNTIYF
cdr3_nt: TGTGCCAGCAGTGCGGCGACAAACACCATATATTTT

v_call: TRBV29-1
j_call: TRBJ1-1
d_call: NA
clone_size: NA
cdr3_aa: CSVGRLNTEAFF
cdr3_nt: TGCAGCGTTGGACGGCTGAACACTGAAGCTTTCTTT